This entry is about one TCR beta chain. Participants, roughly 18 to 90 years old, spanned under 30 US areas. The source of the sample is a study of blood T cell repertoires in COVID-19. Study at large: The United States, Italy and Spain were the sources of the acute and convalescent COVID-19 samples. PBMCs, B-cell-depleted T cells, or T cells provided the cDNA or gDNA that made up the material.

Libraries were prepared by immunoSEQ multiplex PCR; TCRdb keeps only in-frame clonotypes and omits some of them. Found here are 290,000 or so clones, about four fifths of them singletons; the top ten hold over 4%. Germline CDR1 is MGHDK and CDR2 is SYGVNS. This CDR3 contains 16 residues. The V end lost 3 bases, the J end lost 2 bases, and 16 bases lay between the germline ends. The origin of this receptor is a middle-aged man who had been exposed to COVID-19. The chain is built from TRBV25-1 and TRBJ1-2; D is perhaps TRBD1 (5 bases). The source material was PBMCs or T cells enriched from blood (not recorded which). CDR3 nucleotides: TGTGCCAGCAGTGAGGCCGGGGGTTTTTCGAACTATGGCTACACCTTC. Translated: CASSEAGGFSNYGYTF.